The TCR beta chain described here comes from a study of T cell responses to AZD1222 COVID-19 vaccine (dated by TCRdb to about 2021). Background for the entire study: A total of roughly 240 trial participants underwent TCR sequencing, of whom some 210 received two doses of AZD1222 and about 25 received two doses of the MenACWY control vaccine. Trial participants were enrolled by age into 18-55, 56-69 and 70-plus year subgroups, with approximately 150, 30 and 60 TCR-sequenced participants respectively. Study-wide findings and limitations: Participants were mostly white British and included more females than males, and it was suggested by the authors that clonal diversity may have been underestimated. In the small 56-69-year group, the increase in depth fell short of significance, most likely because of low power. Reportedly, almost half of the unique spike-specific TCRs recognized epitopes lying outside the regions that are mutated in the B.1.351 and B.1.1.7 variants. Conclusions about previously exposed vaccinees were limited because only six AZD1222 recipients were SARS-CoV-2 seropositive at baseline. The whole spike protein was spanned by vaccine-associated CD4 TCRs, and dominant responses were seen in regions 160-218 and 743-854. Because no day 14 peak-response samples were available, the repertoires could be characterized only after the peak T cell response. Spike-specific TCR breadth and depth rose significantly after two AZD1222 doses compared with day 0 and with MenACWY recipients.

The CDR3 regions of human TCRbeta chains were subjected to immunosequencing. The study's own analysis went as follows. TCRs in the repertoires were matched against a reference library of SARS-CoV-2-specific TCRs that had been generated with the MIRA antigen-specificity platform. Breadth meant the fraction of unique TCRs that were SARS-CoV-2-associated, whereas depth meant the fraction of total T cells that were SARS-CoV-2-associated. Using the MIRA data, each spike-specific TCR was assigned both to the spike region to which the TCR was reactive and to a CD4 or CD8 class. Log10-transformed breadth and depth values were compared by one-way ANOVA with Sidak's multiple comparisons tests. What TCRdb holds here is the immuneACCESS table cut down to in-frame rearrangements. Part of the clones is not present; checked against another copy, under half of the missing clones reflect an unresolved V gene, and the others are unexplained. V, J and clone size were drawn from that table, and D and trimming were deduced from the DNA. This sample is represented by approximately 140,000 clones; 75% to 90% of them were singletons. The ten largest make up 4.1% of the sample.

In light of the paper, this sample's time point label describes: baseline before first vaccination. This sample's treatment or condition label indicates: meningococcal conjugate vaccine given as trial control. Vaccinee samples came from UK trials COV001 and COV002, including a single-blind randomized controlled phase 2/3 trial of AZD1222 (ChAdOx1 nCoV-19) in healthy adults. For TCRbeta chain sequencing, PBMC samples from trial participants were taken at day 0 and at day 28 after the second dose. This clone was recorded a few times. Its antigen has not been determined. No base quality information exists; no much larger clone differs at one position. According to the germline V gene, CDR1 reads SGHDN and CDR2 reads FVKESK. Cut back by 1 base and 9 bases, the V and J ends lie 12 bases apart. The CDR3 goes from the cysteine to the phenylalanine over 13 residues. The kept DNA is CDR3 alone, 39 bases in frame from the first base.

The input for sequencing was peripheral blood, taken on day 0 of MenACWY control vaccination. The rearranged chain carries TRBV14 and TRBJ1-2; the D gene identity is not certain. This clonotype originated in an adult in good health. The CDR3 here reads CASSQGPLLSYTF. Read as DNA, the sequence is TGTGCCAGCAGCCAAGGCCCCCTCTTGAGCTACACCTTC.